This T cell receptor beta chain was retrieved from a study of T cell responses to AZD1222 COVID-19 vaccine. Overall study: Researchers grouped second doses given at about 4 or about 12 weeks into one pool. Overall study findings and caveats: Females outnumbered males among donors, who were mostly white British; clonal diversity was possibly underestimated. Distributed over spike, vaccine-associated CD4 TCRs predominated at 160-218 and 743-854.

This CDR3 contains 15 residues. Germline assignment: CDR1 KGHSH and CDR2 LQKENI. The trim removed 2 bases at V and 2 bases at J, leaving 2 bases unmatched. Assay: immunoSEQ multiplex PCR; the TCRdb copy retains only in-frame clones and omits some. The profile covers around 150,000 clones, with roughly 92% appearing a single time and roughly 1.2% taken by the ten largest. Remarks on this clone: Its antigen is not known.

The chain has TRBV18 and TRBJ2-5, with TRBD2 matching 10 bases. The sequence was collected from an adult in good health. Sequencing was performed on peripheral blood, taken on day 0 of AZD1222 vaccination. As DNA, the CDR3 is TGTGCCAGCTCACCATCTAGCGGGGGACAAGAGACCCAGTACTTC. Its protein is CASSPSSGGQETQYF.